This passage covers 26 T cell receptor beta chains from one sample sequenced in a study of blood T cell repertoires in COVID-19. Generated by immunoSEQ multiplex PCR, the TCRdb table keeps only in-frame clones and is missing some. Among 50,000 to 75,000 clones listed, approximately 79% were seen once. Sequencing used peripheral blood. All receptors come from a woman of 80 years or more with active or convalescent COVID-19.

This clone was picked up a small number of times. The V gene is TRBV4-1, the J gene TRBJ2-7; weak D call: TRBD1 (5 bases). Trimming removed 1 base from V and 4 bases from J, with 11 bases in between. CDR3 length: 14 residues. Germline values: CDR1 MGHRA, CDR2 YSYEKL. The CDR3 loop is CASSQGPQGYEQYF. CDR3 sequence (DNA): TGCGCCAGCAGCCAAGGCCCCCAGGGTTACGAGCAGTACTTC.

The count of this clone is one. The V call is TRBV15, the J call TRBJ2-3; TRBD2 might be the D (5 bases). The CDR3 has 14 amino acids. The germline V gene has CDR1 LNHNV and CDR2 YYDKDF (reference sequence). Between the trimmed V and J ends, which lost 1 base and 1 base, there was a span of 6 bases. CDR3 sequence reads: CATSRGRGTDTQYF. As DNA, the CDR3 is TGTGCCACCAGCAGAGGGCGGGGCACAGATACGCAGTATTTT.

This chain connects TRBV6-5 to TRBJ1-5; perhaps TRBD1 as D (5 bases). The CDR3 is 14 amino acids. Deletions cut 4 bases from V and 6 bases from J, with 13 bases between. The germline V gene encodes CDR1 MNHEY and CDR2 SVGAGI. The CDR3 bases are TGTGCCAGCAGTTTCCGAAGGGGTTTTCAGCCCCAGCATTTT. Its translation: CASSFRRGFQPQHF.

This chain connects TRBV29-1 to TRBJ1-1; no reliable D call. From germline, CDR1 is SQVTM and CDR2 ANQGSEA. The CDR3 is 14 amino acids. Trimming cost V 7 bases and J 5 bases, with 20 bases left between them. The CDR3 protein is CSASAQREGTEAFF. CDR3 nucleotide sequence: TGCAGCGCCTCAGCCCAGCGGGAGGGAACTGAAGCTTTCTTT.

The gene calls are TRBV28 and TRBJ2-7, with 8 bases that match TRBD1. This CDR3 has 15 amino acids. The germline gives CDR1 MDHEN, CDR2 SYDVKM. V trimming: 4 bases; J trimming: 1 base; junction bases outside the gene matches: 6. The CDR3 is CASSSPGTGSYEQYF. The CDR3 nucleotides read TGTGCCAGCAGTTCGCCCGGGACAGGTTCCTACGAGCAGTACTTC.

The rearrangement links TRBV9 to TRBJ2-3; weak D call: TRBD2 (5 bases). Trimming took 0 bases from V and 3 from J, leaving 11 bases between them. The CDR3 is 15 residues long. CDR1 is SGDLS and CDR2 is YYNGEE in the germline V gene. CDR3 sequence: CASSVGAGVTDTQYF. The CDR3 DNA sequence: TGTGCCAGCAGCGTAGGGGCGGGCGTTACAGATACGCAGTATTTT. Looking up the rest from reference TRBV9 and TRBJ2-3 gives the full variable domain: DSGVTQTPKHLITATGQRVTLRCSPRSGDLSVYWYQQSLDQGLQFLIQYYNGEERAKGNILERFSAQQFPDLHSELNLSSLELGDSALYFCASSVGAGVTDTQYFGPGTRLTVL.

The rearrangement uses TRBV14 and TRBJ2-3; possible D gene TRBD2, 7 bases. Trimming shortened V by 4 bases and J by 7 bases, and 9 bases separated the two germline ends. Per the germline V gene, CDR1 is SGHDN and CDR2 is FVKESK. The CDR3 has 12 amino acids. In DNA form, the CDR3 reads TGTGCCAGCAGCCCCGGGGGGCATACGCAGTATTTT. This encodes CASSPGGHTQYF. Looking up the rest from reference TRBV14 and TRBJ2-3 gives the full variable domain: EAGVTQFPSHSVIEKGQTVTLRCDPISGHDNLYWYRRVMGKEIKFLLHFVKESKQDESGMPNNRFLAERTGGTYSTLKVQPAELEDSGVYFCASSPGGHTQYFGPGTRLTVL.

The chain has TRBV7-8 and TRBJ2-7, with a tentative D call TRBD1 (5 bases). This CDR3 has 17 residues. The germline CDR1 and CDR2 sequences are SGHVS and FQNEAQ. V gave up 0 bases and J gave up 6 bases, with 21 bases separating them. The chain's CDR3 is CASSLALGPPRNGEQYF. CDR3 DNA sequence: TGTGCCAGCAGCTTAGCGCTGGGGCCCCCAAGAAACGGCGAGCAGTACTTC.

The rearrangement joins TRBV6-6 to TRBJ1-5, with 8 bases aligning to TRBD1. The CDR3 extends over 14 amino acids. Germline V gives CDR1 MNHNY, CDR2 SVGAGI (reference sequence). V lost 4 bases to trimming and J lost 12 bases; unmatched junction nucleotides: 11. The CDR3 loop reads CASSSGQGSVFQHF. CDR3 coding DNA: TGTGCCAGCAGTTCCGGACAGGGCTCTGTGTTCCAGCATTTT.

The chain is built from TRBV3-1 (or the pseudogene TRBV3-2) and TRBJ2-7; 8 bases fit TRBD2. V trimming: 4 bases; J trimming: 9 bases; junction bases outside the gene matches: 17. The CDR3 length is 16 residues. The V gene's germline CDR1 is LGHDT and CDR2 YNNKEL (reference sequence). The CDR3 coding sequence is TGTGCCAGCAGCCCAGGGGTAGTAGCGGGGACTCGCGGGCAGTACTTC. Protein sequence: CASSPGVVAGTRGQYF.

This chain joins TRBV5-1 and TRBJ2-7; 8 bases are a match to TRBD1. The CDR3 covers 15 residues. The V gene's germline CDR1 is SGHRS and CDR2 YFSETQ. With V trimmed by 5 bases and J by 2 bases, 9 bases remained unmatched. In DNA form, the CDR3 reads TGCGCCAGCAGGATCGCGGGACAGGCCCCCTACGAGCAGTACTTC. Translated, it gives CASRIAGQAPYEQYF.

J is TRBJ1-1 and V is TRBV19, with a tentative D call TRBD1 (6 bases). CDR1 LNHDA and CDR2 SQIVND come from the germline V gene (reference sequence). Trimming left V 5 bases short and J 1 base short, with 11 bases between. CDR3 length: 14 residues. This chain's CDR3 is CASSPRDKNTEAFF. The CDR3 DNA reads as TGTGCCAGTAGTCCCCGGGACAAGAACACTGAAGCTTTCTTT.

The CDR3 spells CASSPWGSFIGQGADTQYF. In nucleotides, the CDR3 is TGTGCCAGCTCACCATGGGGGTCGTTCATCGGACAGGGGGCAGATACGCAGTATTTT. The rearrangement links TRBV18 to TRBJ2-3; 10 nucleotides match TRBD1. Germline CDR1 is KGHSH and CDR2 is LQKENI. With V trimmed by 2 bases and J by 4 bases, 15 bases remained unmatched. The CDR3 extends over 19 amino acids.

The rearrangement links TRBV7-9 to TRBJ2-4; TRBD2 aligns across 9 bases. The germline gives CDR1 SEHNR, CDR2 FQNEAQ (reference sequence). The CDR3 has 15 residues. Germline trimming cut 5 bases from V and 1 base from J; bases unmatched to any gene: 3. DNA for the CDR3: TGTGCCAGCAGCCTCAGCGGGGGGGCCAAAAACATTCAGTACTTC. Protein: CASSLSGGAKNIQYF.

The table lists this clone with a few counts. The rearrangement uses TRBV27 and TRBJ1-4, with 8 bases identical to TRBD1. This CDR3 region has 15 residues. Germline lookup yields CDR1 MNHEY and CDR2 SMNVEV (reference sequence). With V trimmed by 2 bases and J by 4 bases, 3 bases remained unmatched. CDR3 in amino acids: CASSLGDRINEKLFF. The CDR3 bases are TGTGCCAGCAGTTTAGGGGACAGGATTAATGAAAAACTGTTTTTT.

The J gene is TRBJ2-7, the V gene TRBV4-2; a possible D gene is TRBD2 (5 bases). V was trimmed by 1 base and J by 2 bases, leaving 9 bases between them. This CDR3 spans 14 amino acids. Germline V gene data show CDR1 as LGHNA and CDR2 as YNFKEQ. The CDR3 nucleotides read TGTGCCAGCAGCCAAGGTGGTAGCGCCTACGAGCAGTACTTC. Translation: CASSQGGSAYEQYF.

V is TRBV5-6 and J is TRBJ2-6; TRBD2 is a possible D gene (5 bases). Germline assignment: CDR1 SGHDT and CDR2 YYEEEE. This CDR3 has 17 amino acids. Deletions cut 0 bases from V and 0 bases from J, with 10 bases between. The CDR3 DNA is TGTGCCAGCAGCTTGGGATCGGGGAGCTCTGGGGCCAACGTCCTGACTTTC. Translating gives CASSLGSGSSGANVLTF.

On this clone: The same CDR3 also results from other DNA sequences found in this sample. The rearrangement uses TRBV5-1 and TRBJ1-2, with D unclear. The germline V gene has CDR1 SGHRS and CDR2 YFSETQ. This CDR3 is 14 amino acids long. Trimming shortened V by 2 bases and J by 2 bases, and 10 bases separated the two germline ends. CDR3: CASSFESPNYGYTF. Written as DNA, the CDR3 is TGCGCCAGCAGCTTTGAGAGCCCAAACTATGGCTACACCTTC. Full variable domain (rest looked up from reference TRBV5-1 and TRBJ1-2): KAGVTQTPRYLIKTRGQQVTLSCSPISGHRSVSWYQQTPGQGLQFLFEYFSETQRNKGNFPGRFSGRQFSNSRSEMNVSTLELGDSALYLCASSFESPNYGYTFGSGTRLTVV.

The V call is TRBV6-1, the J call TRBJ1-4; D gene uncertain. Germline CDR1 MNHNS, CDR2 SASEGT. The CDR3 extends over 17 amino acids. V lost 1 base to trimming and J lost 5 bases, with 17 bases between them. CDR3 nucleotides: TGTGCCAGCAGTGAAGGGGTTGGAGGCTGGTTAAATGAAAAACTGTTTTTT. Its translation: CASSEGVGGWLNEKLFF.

The chain links TRBV4-2 to TRBJ1-4, with no clear D. The ends were cut back, 0 bases at V and 8 bases at J, with 13 bases in the middle. CDR1 is LGHNA, CDR2 YNFKEQ, per germline. The CDR3 totals 15 residues. The CDR3 region is CASSQDGFGEEKLFF. The CDR3 DNA reads TGTGCCAGCAGCCAAGACGGGTTTGGGGAGGAAAAACTGTTTTTT.

The chain couples TRBV9 to TRBJ1-4; 7 bases align to TRBD1. The CDR3 has 15 amino acids. Germline CDR1 and CDR2: SGDLS and YYNGEE. After removal of 4 bases from V and 7 bases from J, the junction contained 10 bases not matched to a gene. DNA for the CDR3: TGTGCCAGCAGCCCTAGACCCGGGACAGTTGAAAAACTGTTTTTT. Translated: CASSPRPGTVEKLFF. Based on the CDR3 plus reference TRBV9 and TRBJ1-4, the full variable domain is DSGVTQTPKHLITATGQRVTLRCSPRSGDLSVYWYQQSLDQGLQFLIQYYNGEERAKGNILERFSAQQFPDLHSELNLSSLELGDSALYFCASSPRPGTVEKLFFGSGTQLSVL.

This chain joins TRBV18 and TRBJ2-4, with a weak D call TRBD1 (5 bases). The CDR3 runs 13 residues. CDR1 and CDR2 (germline): KGHSH, LQKENI. V shed 0 bases and J shed 6 bases, with 6 bases lying between them. As DNA, the CDR3 is TGTGCCAGCTCACCACCCCAGGGAAACATTCAGTACTTC. Amino acids: CASSPPQGNIQYF.

The rearrangement uses TRBV6-5 and TRBJ1-5, with a possible D match to TRBD1 (5 bases). Trimming took off 6 bases at V and 0 bases at J, with 12 bases between the two ends. This CDR3 is 15 amino acids long. Germline lookup yields CDR1 MNHEY and CDR2 SVGAGI. The CDR3 coding sequence is TGTGCCAGCAGCCCAAGGGGCAGTAGCAATCAGCCCCAGCATTTT. Encoded protein: CASSPRGSSNQPQHF.

V is TRBV7-2 and J is TRBJ1-1; D is unresolved. Germline V gene lookup returns CDR1 SGHTA and CDR2 FQGNSA. This CDR3 spans 13 amino acids. Trimming cost V 5 bases and J 4 bases, with 11 bases left between them. The CDR3 loop is CASSVGEFTEAFF. The CDR3 DNA sequence: TGTGCCAGCAGCGTCGGGGAGTTCACTGAAGCTTTCTTT.

This clone showed up just a few times. The DNA of the CDR3 is TGTGCCAGTAGAACCGGGACAGGGGTAGAGACCCAGTACTTC. Residues: CASRTGTGVETQYF. This chain uses TRBV19 with TRBJ2-5; 10 bases agree with TRBD1. Germline CDR1 reads LNHDA; CDR2 reads SQIVND (reference sequence). Trimming took 6 bases from V and 4 from J; bases not matched to a gene: 5. The CDR3 has 14 amino acids.

The chain uses TRBV30 and TRBJ2-5; 10 positions agree with TRBD1. Trimming removed 5 bases from V and 5 bases from J; junction bases left unmatched: 8. This CDR3 contains 14 residues. Germline lookup yields CDR1 GTSNPN and CDR2 SVGIG (reference sequence). CDR3 DNA: TGTGCCTGGGGACAGGGGGTAATTCCGGAGACCCAGTACTTC. Protein product: CAWGQGVIPETQYF.